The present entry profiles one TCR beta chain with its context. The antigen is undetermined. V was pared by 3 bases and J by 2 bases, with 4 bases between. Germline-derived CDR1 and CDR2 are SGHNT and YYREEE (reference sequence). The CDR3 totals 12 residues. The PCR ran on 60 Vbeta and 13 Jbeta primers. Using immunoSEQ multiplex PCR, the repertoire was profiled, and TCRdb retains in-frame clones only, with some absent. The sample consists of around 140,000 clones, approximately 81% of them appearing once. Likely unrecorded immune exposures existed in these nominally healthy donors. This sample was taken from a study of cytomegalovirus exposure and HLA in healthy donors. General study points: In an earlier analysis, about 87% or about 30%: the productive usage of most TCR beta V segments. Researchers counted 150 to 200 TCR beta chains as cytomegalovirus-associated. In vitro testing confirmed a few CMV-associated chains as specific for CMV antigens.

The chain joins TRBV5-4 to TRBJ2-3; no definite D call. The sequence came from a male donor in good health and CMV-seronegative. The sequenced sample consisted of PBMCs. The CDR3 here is CASSSLTDTQYF. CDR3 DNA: TGTGCCAGCAGCTCCCTCACAGATACGCAGTATTTT. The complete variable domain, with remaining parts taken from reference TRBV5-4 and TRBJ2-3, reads ETGVTQSPTHLIKTRGQQVTLRCSSQSGHNTVSWYQQALGQGPQFIFQYYREEENGRGNFPPRFSGLQFPNYSSELNVNALELDDSALYLCASSSLTDTQYFGPGTRLTVL.